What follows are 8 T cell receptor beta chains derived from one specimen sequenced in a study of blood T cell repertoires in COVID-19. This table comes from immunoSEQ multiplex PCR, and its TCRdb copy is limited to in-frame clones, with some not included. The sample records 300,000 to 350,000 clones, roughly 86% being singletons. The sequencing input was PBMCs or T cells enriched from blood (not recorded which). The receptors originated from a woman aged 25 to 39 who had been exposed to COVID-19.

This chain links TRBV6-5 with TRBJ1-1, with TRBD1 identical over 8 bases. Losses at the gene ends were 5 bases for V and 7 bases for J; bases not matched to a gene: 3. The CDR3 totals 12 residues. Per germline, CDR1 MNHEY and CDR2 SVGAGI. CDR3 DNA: TGTGCCAGCAGTCGGACAGGGCTTGAAGCTTTCTTT. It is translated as CASSRTGLEAFF.

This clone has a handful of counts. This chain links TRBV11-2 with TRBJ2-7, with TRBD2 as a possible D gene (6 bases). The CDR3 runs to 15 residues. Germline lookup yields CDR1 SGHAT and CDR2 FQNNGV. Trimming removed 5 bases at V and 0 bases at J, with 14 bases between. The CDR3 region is CASSPRWRGSYEQYF. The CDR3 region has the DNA TGTGCCAGCAGCCCCCGATGGCGGGGCTCCTACGAGCAGTACTTC.

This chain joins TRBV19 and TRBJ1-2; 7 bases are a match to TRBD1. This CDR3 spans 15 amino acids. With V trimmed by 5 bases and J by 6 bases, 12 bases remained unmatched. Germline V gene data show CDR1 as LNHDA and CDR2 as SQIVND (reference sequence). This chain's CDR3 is CASSLGTVGSHGYTF. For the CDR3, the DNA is TGTGCCAGTAGTTTGGGGACAGTTGGTTCACATGGCTACACCTTC.

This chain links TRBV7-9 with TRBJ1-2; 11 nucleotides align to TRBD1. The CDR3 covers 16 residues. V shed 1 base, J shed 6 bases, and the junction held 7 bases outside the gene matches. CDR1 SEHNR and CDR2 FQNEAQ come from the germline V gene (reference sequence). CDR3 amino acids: CASSLGTGGEPDGYTF. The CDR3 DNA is TGTGCCAGCAGCTTAGGGACAGGGGGCGAACCTGATGGCTACACCTTC.

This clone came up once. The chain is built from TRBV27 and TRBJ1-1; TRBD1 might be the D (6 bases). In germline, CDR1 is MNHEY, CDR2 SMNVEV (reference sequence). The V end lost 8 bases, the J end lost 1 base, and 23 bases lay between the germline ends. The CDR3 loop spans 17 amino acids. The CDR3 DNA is TGTGCCAGCTGGGGATGGGCGGCCCGGGGGGCGAACACTGAAGCTTTCTTT. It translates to CASWGWAARGANTEAFF.

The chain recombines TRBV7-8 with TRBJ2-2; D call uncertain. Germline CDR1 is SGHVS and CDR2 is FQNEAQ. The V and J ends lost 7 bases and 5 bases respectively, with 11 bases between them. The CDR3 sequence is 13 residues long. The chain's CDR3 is CASKESRTGELFF. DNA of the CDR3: TGTGCCAGCAAAGAATCTAGGACCGGGGAGCTGTTTTTT.

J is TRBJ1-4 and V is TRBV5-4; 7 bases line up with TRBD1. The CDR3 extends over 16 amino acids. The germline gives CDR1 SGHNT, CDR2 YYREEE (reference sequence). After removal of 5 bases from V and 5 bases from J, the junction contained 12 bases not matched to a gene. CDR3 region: CASSDGGGMINEKLFF. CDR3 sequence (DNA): TGTGCCAGCAGTGACGGAGGGGGCATGATCAATGAAAAACTGTTTTTT.

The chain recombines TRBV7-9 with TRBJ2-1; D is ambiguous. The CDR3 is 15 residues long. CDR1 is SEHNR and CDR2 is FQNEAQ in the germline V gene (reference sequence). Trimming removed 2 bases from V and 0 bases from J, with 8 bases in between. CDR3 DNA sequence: TGTGCCAGCAGCTTACTCCCGAGCTCCTACAATGAGCAGTTCTTC. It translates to CASSLLPSSYNEQFF.